This entry is about one T cell receptor beta chain. The CDR3 has 15 residues. CDR1 KGHDR and CDR2 SFDVKD come from the germline V gene. V was pared by 3 bases and J by 10 bases, with 7 bases of the junction left unmatched. These data originate in a study of blood T cell repertoires in COVID-19. Produced via immunoSEQ multiplex PCR; TCRdb's table is partial and in-frame only. The table includes 150,000 to 200,000 clones, about 77% detected once. This receptor was identified in a woman aged 45 to 65 with acute COVID-19. The chain uses TRBV24-1 and TRBJ1-6; TRBD1 matches at 8 bases. Sequenced input: PBMCs or T cells enriched from blood (not recorded which). The CDR3 sequence is CATSDVDRVQSPLHF. CDR3 coding DNA: TGTGCCACCAGTGATGTGGACAGGGTACAGTCACCCCTCCACTTT.